Reported below is one T cell receptor beta chain. This record comes from a study of neoadjuvant anti-PD-1 for oral cavity cancer. In the study overall: Most patients had three to four biweekly doses of 3 mg/kg nivolumab before resection. Patients without progression received a fourth nivolumab dose around day 43, then surgical resection on days 50-56.

Patients were newly diagnosed with stage II-IVA oral cavity squamous cell carcinoma without prior systemic or radiation treatment. PBMCs were not maintained or expanded in culture before analysis. Trimming removed 10 bases at V and 3 bases at J, with 14 bases between. CDR1 SGHVS and CDR2 FQNEAQ come from the germline V gene. The CDR3 is made up of 13 amino acids. Sequenced by immunoSEQ multiplex PCR; TCRdb stores in-frame clones only, minus some. This sample has about 6,900 clones, with about four fifths found just once. The material was PBMCs, obtained before nivolumab (anti-PD-1) treatment. The V gene is TRBV7-8, the J gene TRBJ2-3; D is ambiguous. This TCR was sampled from a person aged 40-85 years with oral cavity squamous cell carcinoma. The DNA for the CDR3 is TGTGCCACCCGGCAGTCGGATACAGATACGCAGTATTTT. This codes for CATRQSDTDTQYF.